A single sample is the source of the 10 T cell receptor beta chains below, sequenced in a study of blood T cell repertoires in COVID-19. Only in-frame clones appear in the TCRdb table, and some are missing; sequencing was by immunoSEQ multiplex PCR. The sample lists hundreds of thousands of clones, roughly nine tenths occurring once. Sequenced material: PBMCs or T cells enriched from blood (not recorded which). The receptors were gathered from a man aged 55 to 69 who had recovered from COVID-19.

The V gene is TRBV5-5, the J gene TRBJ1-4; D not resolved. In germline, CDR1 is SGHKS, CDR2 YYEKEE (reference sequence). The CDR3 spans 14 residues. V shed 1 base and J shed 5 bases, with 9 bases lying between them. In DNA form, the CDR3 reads TGTGCCAGCAGCTTGTCGGTACTGAATGAAAAACTGTTTTTT. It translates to CASSLSVLNEKLFF.

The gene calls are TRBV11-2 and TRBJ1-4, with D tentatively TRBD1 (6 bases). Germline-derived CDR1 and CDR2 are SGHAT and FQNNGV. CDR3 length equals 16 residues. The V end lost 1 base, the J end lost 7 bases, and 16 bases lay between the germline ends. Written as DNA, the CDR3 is TGTGCCAGCAGCTTAGGATCAGGGGCCAGCTCTGAAAAACTGTTTTTT. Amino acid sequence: CASSLGSGASSEKLFF.

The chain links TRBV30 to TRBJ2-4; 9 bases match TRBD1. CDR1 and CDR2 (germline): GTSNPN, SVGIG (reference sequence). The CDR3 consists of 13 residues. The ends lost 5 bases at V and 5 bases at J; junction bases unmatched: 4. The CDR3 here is CAWGTGGENIQYF. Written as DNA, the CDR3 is TGTGCCTGGGGAACAGGGGGCGAAAACATTCAGTACTTC.

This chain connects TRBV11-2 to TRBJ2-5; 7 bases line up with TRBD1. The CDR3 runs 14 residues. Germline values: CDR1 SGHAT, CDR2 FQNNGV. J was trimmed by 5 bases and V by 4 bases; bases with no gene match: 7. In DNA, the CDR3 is TGTGCCAGCAGCTATCAGACAGGGTGGGAGACCCAGTACTTC. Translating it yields CASSYQTGWETQYF.

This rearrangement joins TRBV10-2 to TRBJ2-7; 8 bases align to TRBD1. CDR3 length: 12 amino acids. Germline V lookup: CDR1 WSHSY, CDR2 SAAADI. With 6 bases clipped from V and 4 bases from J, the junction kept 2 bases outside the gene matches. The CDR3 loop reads CASSDRGYEQYF. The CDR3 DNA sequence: TGCGCCAGCAGCGACAGGGGTTACGAGCAGTACTTC.

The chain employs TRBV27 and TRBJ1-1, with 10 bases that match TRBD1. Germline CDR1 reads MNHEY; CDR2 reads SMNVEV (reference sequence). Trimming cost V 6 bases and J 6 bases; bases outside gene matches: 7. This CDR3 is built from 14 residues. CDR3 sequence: CASSPDRGRSEAFF. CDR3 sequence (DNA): TGTGCCAGCAGCCCCGACAGGGGGCGTTCTGAAGCTTTCTTT.

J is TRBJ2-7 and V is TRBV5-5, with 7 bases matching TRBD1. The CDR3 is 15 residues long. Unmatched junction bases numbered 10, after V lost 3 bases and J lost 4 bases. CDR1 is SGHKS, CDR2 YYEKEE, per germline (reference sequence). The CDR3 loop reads CASSSSGRGLYEQYF. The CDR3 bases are TGTGCCAGCAGCTCCTCGGGCAGGGGGTTGTACGAGCAGTACTTC.

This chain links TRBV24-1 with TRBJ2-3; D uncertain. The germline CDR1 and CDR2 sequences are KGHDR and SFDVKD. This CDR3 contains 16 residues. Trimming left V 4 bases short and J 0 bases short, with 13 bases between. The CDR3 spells CATSDGPTRSTDTQYF. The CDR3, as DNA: TGTGCCACCAGTGACGGTCCCACCCGGAGCACAGATACGCAGTATTTT.

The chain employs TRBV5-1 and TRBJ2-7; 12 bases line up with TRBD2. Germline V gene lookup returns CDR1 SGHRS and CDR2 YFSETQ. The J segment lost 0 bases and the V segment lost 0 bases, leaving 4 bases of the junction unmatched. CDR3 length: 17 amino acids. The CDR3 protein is CASSLGLAGGLSYEQYF. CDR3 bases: TGCGCCAGCAGCTTGGGGCTAGCGGGAGGGCTCTCCTACGAGCAGTACTTC.

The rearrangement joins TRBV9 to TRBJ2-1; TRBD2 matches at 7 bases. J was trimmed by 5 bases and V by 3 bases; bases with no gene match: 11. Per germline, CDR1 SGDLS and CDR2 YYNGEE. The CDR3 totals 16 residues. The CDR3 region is CASSAGGGEVDNEQFF. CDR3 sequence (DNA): TGTGCCAGCAGCGCTGGGGGGGGAGAGGTAGACAATGAGCAGTTCTTC.